This TCR beta chain was retrieved from a study of blood T cell repertoires in COVID-19. Across the whole study: Samples taken during acute and convalescent COVID-19 were collected in the United States, Italy and Spain. Sources were T cells, B-cell-depleted T cells, or PBMCs; the material itself was cDNA or gDNA.

Clones were read by immunoSEQ multiplex PCR, and TCRdb kept only the in-frame ones, dropping some. There are some 190,000 clones in the sample; 70% to 90% occur only once, and approximately 4.5% lies in the top ten. Germline trimming cut 5 bases from V and 2 bases from J; bases unmatched to any gene: 4. Per the germline V gene, CDR1 is SGHTA and CDR2 is FQGNSA. The CDR3 length is 15 residues. This TCR was recovered from a human donor in a cohort sampled during active COVID-19. The V gene is TRBV7-2, the J gene TRBJ2-7; 12 bases map to TRBD2. Input material: peripheral blood. The CDR3 protein is CASSQTSGGTYEQYF. CDR3 nucleotide sequence: TGTGCCAGCAGCCAGACTAGCGGGGGAACCTACGAGCAGTACTTC.